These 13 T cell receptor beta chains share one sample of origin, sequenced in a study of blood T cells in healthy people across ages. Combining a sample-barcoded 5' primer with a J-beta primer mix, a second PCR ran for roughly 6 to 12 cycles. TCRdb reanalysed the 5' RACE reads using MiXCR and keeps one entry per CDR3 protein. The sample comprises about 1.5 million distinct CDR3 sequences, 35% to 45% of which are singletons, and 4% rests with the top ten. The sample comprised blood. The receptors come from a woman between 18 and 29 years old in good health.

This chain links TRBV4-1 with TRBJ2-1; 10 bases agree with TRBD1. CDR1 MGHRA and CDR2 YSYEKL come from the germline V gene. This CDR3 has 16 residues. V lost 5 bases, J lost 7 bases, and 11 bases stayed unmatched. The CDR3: CASSFGPRDRGNEQFF. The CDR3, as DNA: TGCGCCAGCAGCTTCGGGCCTAGGGACAGGGGAAATGAGCAGTTCTTC.

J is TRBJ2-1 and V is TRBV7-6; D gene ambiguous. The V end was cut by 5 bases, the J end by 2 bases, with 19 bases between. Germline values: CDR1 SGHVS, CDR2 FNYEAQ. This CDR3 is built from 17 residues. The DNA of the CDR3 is TGTGCCAGCAGCCCCCCCGCGGCGAATTGGCCCTACAATGAGCAGTTCTTC. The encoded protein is CASSPPAANWPYNEQFF.

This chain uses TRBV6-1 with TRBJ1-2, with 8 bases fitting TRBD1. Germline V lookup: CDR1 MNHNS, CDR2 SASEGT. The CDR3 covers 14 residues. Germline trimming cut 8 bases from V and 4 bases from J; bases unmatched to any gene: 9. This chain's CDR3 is CASGVRGTGYGYTF. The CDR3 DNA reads TGTGCCAGCGGTGTCCGTGGGACAGGCTATGGCTACACCTTC.

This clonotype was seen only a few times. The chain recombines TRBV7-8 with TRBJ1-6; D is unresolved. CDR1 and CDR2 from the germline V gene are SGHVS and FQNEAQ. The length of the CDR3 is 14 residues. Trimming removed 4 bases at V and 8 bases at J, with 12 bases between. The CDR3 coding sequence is TGTGCCAGCAGCTCCGGCCCCTCGGATTCACCCCTCCACTTT. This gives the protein CASSSGPSDSPLHF. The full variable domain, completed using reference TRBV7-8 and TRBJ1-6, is GAGVSQSPRYKVAKRGQDVALRCDPISGHVSLFWYQQALGQGPEFLTYFQNEAQLDKSGLPSDRFFAERPEGSVSTLKIQRTQQEDSAVYLCASSSGPSDSPLHFGNGTRLTVT.

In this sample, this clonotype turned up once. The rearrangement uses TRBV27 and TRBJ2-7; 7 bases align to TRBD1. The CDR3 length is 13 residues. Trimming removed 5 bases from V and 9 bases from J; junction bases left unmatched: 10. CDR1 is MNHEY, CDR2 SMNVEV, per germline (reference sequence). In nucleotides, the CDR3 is TGTGCCAGCAGTATGACAGGGCCGCGAGGGCAGTACTTC. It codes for CASSMTGPRGQYF.

CDR3 loop: CAISGGPGARNEQYF. The CDR3 nucleotides are TGTGCCATCAGTGGAGGGCCAGGGGCGAGGAATGAGCAGTACTTC. This chain links TRBV10-3 with TRBJ2-5; D may be TRBD1 (6 bases). The CDR3 runs to 15 residues. V dropped 4 bases and J dropped 11 bases, with 23 bases sitting between them. Germline CDR1 reads ENHRY; CDR2 reads SYGVKD.

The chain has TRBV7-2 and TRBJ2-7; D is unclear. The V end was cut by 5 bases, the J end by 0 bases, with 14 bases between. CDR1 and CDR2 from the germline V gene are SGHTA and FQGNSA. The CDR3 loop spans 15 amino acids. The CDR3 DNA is TGTGCCAGCAGCCAAAAGTACCTAAGCTCCTACGAGCAGTACTTC. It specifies CASSQKYLSSYEQYF. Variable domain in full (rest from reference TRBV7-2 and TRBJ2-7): GAGVSQSPSNKVTEKGKDVELRCDPISGHTALYWYRQSLGQGLEFLIYFQGNSAPDKSGLPSDRFSAERTGGSVSTLTIQRTQQEDSAVYLCASSQKYLSSYEQYFGPGTRLTVT.

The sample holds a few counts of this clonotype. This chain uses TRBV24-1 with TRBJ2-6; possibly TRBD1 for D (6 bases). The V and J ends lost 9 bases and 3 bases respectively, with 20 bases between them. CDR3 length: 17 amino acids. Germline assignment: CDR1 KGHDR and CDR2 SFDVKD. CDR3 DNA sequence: TGTGCCACCCAGGGGACACCGAAAAGTTTTGGGGCCAACGTCCTGACTTTC. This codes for CATQGTPKSFGANVLTF.

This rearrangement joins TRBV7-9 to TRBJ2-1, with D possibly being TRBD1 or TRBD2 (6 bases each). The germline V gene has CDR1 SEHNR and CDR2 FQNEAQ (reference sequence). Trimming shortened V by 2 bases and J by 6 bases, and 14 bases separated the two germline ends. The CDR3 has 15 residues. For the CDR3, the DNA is TGTGCCAGCAGCTTAAAGGGGGAGGTAATCAATGAGCAGTTCTTC. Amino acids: CASSLKGEVINEQFF.

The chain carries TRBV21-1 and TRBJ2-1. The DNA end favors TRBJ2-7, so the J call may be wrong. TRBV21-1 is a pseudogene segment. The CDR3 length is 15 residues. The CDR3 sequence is CASSKDAYRYNEQYF. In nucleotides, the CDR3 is TGTGCCAGCAGCAAAGATGCGTATAGGTACAATGAGCAGTACTTC.

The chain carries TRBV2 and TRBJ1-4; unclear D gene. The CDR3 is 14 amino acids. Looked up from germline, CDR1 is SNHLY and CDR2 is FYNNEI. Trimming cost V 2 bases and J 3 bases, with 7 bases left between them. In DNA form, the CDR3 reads TGTGCCAGCAGTGAACGGCAGTCTAATGAAAAACTGTTTTTT. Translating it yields CASSERQSNEKLFF.

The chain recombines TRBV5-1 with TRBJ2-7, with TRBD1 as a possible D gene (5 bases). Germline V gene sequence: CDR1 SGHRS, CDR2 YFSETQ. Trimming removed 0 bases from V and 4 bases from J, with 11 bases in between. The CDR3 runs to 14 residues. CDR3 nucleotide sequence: TGCGCCAGCAGCTTGGGTGGGGCTAAGTACGAGCAGTACTTC. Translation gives CASSLGGAKYEQYF.

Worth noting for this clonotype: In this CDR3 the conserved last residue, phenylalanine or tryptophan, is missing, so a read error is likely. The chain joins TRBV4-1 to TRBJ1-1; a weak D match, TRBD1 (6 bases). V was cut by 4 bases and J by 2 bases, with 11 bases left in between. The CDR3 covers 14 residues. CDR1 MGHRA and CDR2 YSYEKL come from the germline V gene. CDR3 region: CASSPRTANTEAFS. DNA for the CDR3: TGCGCCAGCAGCCCGAGGACAGCTAACACTGAAGCTTTCTCT.